This T cell receptor beta chain was retrieved from a study of cytomegalovirus exposure and HLA in healthy donors. Study-level points and caveats: There were 164 TCR beta chains listed as cytomegalovirus-associated.

A word on this clone: Its antigen is currently unknown.

The CDR3 is 15 residues long. The germline V gene has CDR1 SGHDN and CDR2 FVKESK. V was pared by 1 base and J by 0 bases, with 1 base of the junction left unmatched. This table comes from immunoSEQ multiplex PCR, and its TCRdb copy is limited to in-frame clones, with some not included. The sample holds tens of thousands of clones, 91% seen once. This chain links TRBV14 with TRBJ2-3; 7 positions match TRBD2. Sequenced sample: PBMCs. The sequence came from a man between 18 and 29 years old in good health and CMV-seronegative. The CDR3 loop is CASSQGGGSTDTQYF. The CDR3 nucleotides read TGTGCCAGCAGCCAAGGGGGGGGGAGCACAGATACGCAGTATTTT.